Listed below are T cell receptor beta chains from one sample, sequenced in a study of blood T cell repertoires in COVID-19. Sequencing was performed with immunoSEQ multiplex PCR; in TCRdb, only in-frame clones are kept and a portion is missing. The sample has roughly 330,000 clones, 75% to 90% seen once; the top ten hold about 5%. The source material was PBMCs or T cells enriched from blood (not recorded which). These receptor sequences come from a young man who had recovered from COVID-19. CDR3s leave out the opening cysteine and the closing phenylalanine or tryptophan.

cdr3_aa,v_call
ASSSIVSGGAREQY,TRBV28
ASRMGQGSSYEQY,TRBV6-5
ASSQKEGGTDEQY,TRBV3-1/TRBV3-2
ASSLYPRIYGYT,TRBV28
ASSPQSGTLVDEQF,TRBV14
ASSFATGQGTYEQY,TRBV7-9
ASSLPGLAGNTGELF,TRBV7-8
ASSTPGTDTQY,TRBV5-5
ASSQVGGEPTGELF,TRBV4-2
ASSEQVDNSPLH,TRBV6-4
ASSLGVGENTEAF,TRBV5-1
ASQGGSYNSPLH,TRBV28
AWSTQGIAQY,TRBV30
ASSRLSSGGYNEQF,TRBV3-1/TRBV3-2
ASLGLAGSDTQY,TRBV2
ASRRTSGPDNEQF,TRBV10-2
ASSLDRGLPNTEAF,TRBV5-1
ASSTRTSGGPSYEQY,TRBV19
ASSPPGGPQNIQY,TRBV7-8
ASSQGGQGAGGYT,TRBV4-2
ASSFRRGSTDTQY,TRBV28
ASSPSGLGINEQF,TRBV28